This TCR beta chain was observed in a study of blood T cell repertoires in COVID-19 (dated by TCRdb to about 2020). About the study as a whole: Samples from collaborators originated in the United States, Italy and Spain and spanned both the acute and convalescent phases of COVID-19. The material from the prospective study consisted of cDNA or gDNA derived from T cells, B-cell-depleted T cells, or PBMCs. The repertoires were released in a freely available public database meant as a resource for research on the immune response to SARS-CoV-2. The samples were drawn from the first 160 participants of the ongoing ImmuneRACE study and from some 1,300 subjects provided by 6 global collaborators. Nearly every sample came with metadata listing a de-identified subject ID, COVID-19 status, age in years and sex. Where available, HLA class I and class II types were obtained from metadata supplied by the sample provider rather than from assay-based typing. Deeply sampled blood TCRbeta repertoires from subjects exposed to, actively infected with, or recovered from COVID-19 were included in the dataset.

The immunoSEQ Assay, a bias-controlled multiplex PCR, was used to amplify TCRbeta CDR3 regions from genomic DNA. The authors processed their data as follows. The number of nucleated cells in each sample was estimated by amplification of reference gene primers within the assay. Sequence reads were collapsed and filtered to measure the absolute abundance of every unique TCRbeta CDR3 rearrangement. For each sample, productive Simpson clonality was calculated by taking the square root of Simpson's diversity index across productive rearrangements. In its TCRdb copy, this immuneACCESS table keeps in-frame sequences only and misses some clones. Where compared with another copy, unresolved V genes explain less than half of these, and the others have no known cause. D and trimming were read from the DNA, whereas the V and J calls and clone size are those reported in that table. Recorded for this sample are around 430,000 clones; approximately 89% of them occurred a single time. The ten largest clones take up around 12% of the sample.

The investigation overall reported the following: The quantity of clinical and demographic metadata differed by source and by participant and was supplied without curation.

In Seattle, one collaborating source enrolled patients while the infection was active and tracked those patients longitudinally over the course of disease. Collaborating institutions collected whole blood in K2EDTA tubes following their own protocols. For TCRbeta analysis, collaborator samples were shipped as frozen whole blood, as isolated PBMCs, or as DNA extracted from either sample type. Per the germline V gene (reference sequence), SGHKS is the CDR1 and YYEKEE is the CDR2. Counted from cysteine to phenylalanine, this CDR3 has 13 amino acids. The kept DNA is CDR3 alone, 39 bases in frame from the first base. The germline V end is reduced by 4 bases and the J end by 5 bases; junction bases left unmatched: 4. On this clone itself: Its antigen remains undetermined. Base qualities were left out, and no much larger clone turns up one base away.

The source is a woman aged 50 to 60 with COVID-19, enrolled during active disease. In this chain, TRBV5-5 is recombined with TRBJ2-5, with 8 junctional bases fitting TRBD1. The sample was peripheral blood. Here the CDR3 is given as CASSGQGWETQYF. The sequenced DNA: TGTGCCAGCAGCGGACAGGGATGGGAGACCCAGTACTTC.